These T cell receptor beta chains were read from a single sample in a study of T-cell memory formation after mild COVID-19. TCRdb re-called the 5' RACE reads with MiXCR, one entry per CDR3 protein. The table lists a few hundred thousand distinct CDR3 sequences, over 25% of them singletons. Sequencing was performed on PBMCs or a T cell subset sorted from them (not recorded which). These receptors all come from an adult woman who had mild COVID-19 (a few samples of this study predate the infection). Cell type and time point are not known. Each CDR3 is given with its conserved first and last residue. The D gene is left open where the match is weak. The size entry is marked missing in some rows and otherwise reads once, few, many or a size class.

TRBV20-1	TRBD2	TRBJ2-1	.	CSAEYWRGGPNEQFF	TGCAGTGCTGAGTACTGGCGGGGGGGCCCTAATGAGCAGTTCTTC
TRBV20-1	.	TRBJ1-6	.	CSAREQSNSPLHF	TGCAGTGCTAGGGAGCAGTCTAATTCACCCCTCCACTTT
TRBV7-6	.	TRBJ2-2	few	CASSLEVETGELFF	TGTGCCAGCAGCTTAGAAGTAGAGACCGGGGAGCTGTTTTTT
TRBV5-1	.	TRBJ1-6	.	CASSGVQGSDNSPLHF	TGCGCCAGCAGCGGAGTACAGGGAAGCGATAATTCACCCCTCCACTTT
TRBV12-3/TRBV12-4	.	TRBJ1-1	.	CASSQEEENTEAFF	TGTGCCAGCAGCCAAGAGGAGGAGAACACTGAAGCTTTCTTT
TRBV20-1	TRBD1	TRBJ2-7	.	CSASLGTGDSEQYF	TGCAGTGCTAGTTTAGGGACAGGCGATTCCGAGCAGTACTTC
TRBV12-3/TRBV12-4	TRBD2	TRBJ2-1	few	CASRPLRREGNEQFF	TGTGCCAGCAGACCCCTTAGGCGGGAGGGCAATGAGCAGTTCTTC
TRBV7-9	TRBD1	TRBJ2-2	.	CASSSRDRGGTGELFF	TGTGCCAGCAGCTCCCGGGACAGGGGCGGCACCGGGGAGCTGTTTTTT
TRBV4-3	.	TRBJ1-1	.	CASSQDWGDMNTEAFF	TGCGCCAGCAGCCAAGATTGGGGGGACATGAACACTGAAGCTTTCTTT
TRBV12-3/TRBV12-4	.	TRBJ2-3	.	CASSRITPDTQYF	TGTGCCAGCAGTCGGATTACCCCAGATACGCAGTATTTT
TRBV18	TRBD1	TRBJ1-2	once	CASSPSGTADGYTF	TGTGCCAGCTCACCCTCCGGGACAGCGGATGGCTACACCTTC
TRBV7-6	TRBD2	TRBJ2-1	few	CASSHGTSGINEQFF	TGTGCCAGCAGCCACGGGACTAGCGGGATCAATGAGCAGTTCTTC
TRBV30	TRBD2	TRBJ2-2	.	CAWSVKGHGRTGELFF	TGTGCCTGGAGTGTAAAAGGACACGGGAGGACCGGGGAGCTGTTTTTT
TRBV4-2	TRBD1	TRBJ2-7	.	CASSRTTGYDEQYF	TGTGCCAGCAGCCGAACGACAGGGTATGACGAGCAGTACTTC
TRBV7-6	.	TRBJ2-7	few	CASSPVWGHEQYF	TGTGCCAGCAGCCCCGTTTGGGGCCACGAGCAGTACTTC
TRBV5-1	TRBD1	TRBJ1-1	few	CASNPQGAANTEAFF	TGCGCCAGCAACCCACAGGGGGCAGCGAACACTGAAGCTTTCTTT
TRBV20-1	TRBD1	TRBJ2-1	many	CSASRTGSYNEQFF	TGCAGTGCTAGTCGGACAGGGTCCTACAATGAGCAGTTCTTC
TRBV27	.	TRBJ1-4	.	CASSSRQTVFEKLFF	TGTGCCAGCAGTTCCCGACAGACGGTTTTTGAAAAACTGTTTTTT
TRBV5-1	.	TRBJ2-7	few	CASSSGDPTFEQYF	TGCGCCAGCAGCTCTGGAGACCCTACTTTTGAGCAGTACTTC
TRBV27	.	TRBJ1-3	few	CASSLRGNGNTIYF	TGTGCCAGCAGTTTAAGGGGAAATGGAAACACCATATATTTT
TRBV5-1	TRBD2	TRBJ2-1	many	CASSQGLLNEQFF	TGCGCCAGCAGCCAGGGACTACTGAATGAGCAGTTCTTC
TRBV12-3/TRBV12-4	TRBD2	TRBJ2-5	.	CASSLPGGGEQETQYF	TGTGCCAGCAGTTTGCCCGGGGGGGGGGAACAAGAGACCCAGTACTTC
TRBV7-2	.	TRBJ2-3	.	CASSLEVGTQYF	TGTGCCAGCAGCTTAGAAGTGGGTACGCAGTATTTT
TRBV5-6	TRBD1	TRBJ2-1	few	CASSLSGTGEQFF	TGTGCCAGCAGCTTGTCTGGGACAGGAGAGCAGTTCTTC
TRBV7-9	.	TRBJ2-6	.	CASSPPTWSSGANVLTF	TGTGCCAGCAGCCCACCGACCTGGTCCTCTGGGGCCAACGTCCTGACTTTC
TRBV19	.	TRBJ1-2	.	CASRREAQANYGYTF	TGTGCCAGTCGTCGAGAGGCCCAAGCTAACTATGGCTACACCTTC
TRBV18	TRBD2	TRBJ2-1	.	CASSNPTSGNEQFF	TGTGCCAGCTCAAATCCGACTAGCGGCAATGAGCAGTTCTTC
TRBV7-9	TRBD1	TRBJ1-1	.	CASSSDADRGDTEAFF	TGTGCCAGCAGCTCCGATGCGGACAGGGGAGACACTGAAGCTTTCTTT
TRBV6-2/TRBV6-3	TRBD2	TRBJ2-7	few	CASSYSGGLYHQRVYEQYF	TGTGCCAGCAGTTACTCGGGAGGGTTATATCATCAGCGTGTCTACGAGCAGTACTTC
TRBV4-1	.	TRBJ2-3	few	CASSQSPVAGTDTQYF	TGCGCCAGCAGCCAAAGCCCTGTGGCAGGCACAGATACGCAGTATTTT
TRBV30	TRBD1	TRBJ2-7	few	CAWATGVGSYEQYF	TGTGCCTGGGCGACAGGGGTCGGTTCCTACGAGCAGTACTTC
TRBV5-1	TRBD1	TRBJ2-7	.	CASSISGTGLYEQYF	TGCGCCAGCAGCATATCCGGGACAGGTCTCTACGAGCAGTACTTC
TRBV20-1	.	TRBJ1-1	.	CSARGVARVTEAFF	TGCAGTGCTAGGGGGGTTGCCAGGGTCACTGAAGCTTTCTTT
TRBV20-1	.	TRBJ2-5	.	CSARDRLQGRQETQYF	TGCAGTGCTAGAGATCGCTTGCAGGGACGGCAAGAGACCCAGTACTTC
TRBV3-1	.	TRBJ2-7	few	CASSQGGPGEQYF	TGTGCCAGCAGCCAGGGGGGCCCCGGGGAGCAGTACTTC
TRBV18	TRBD1	TRBJ1-2	few	CASSATGAQGYTF	TGTGCCAGCTCAGCGACAGGGGCTCAGGGCTACACCTTC
TRBV20-1	.	TRBJ2-5	.	CSASFPDLRGETQYF	TGCAGTGCTAGTTTCCCCGACCTGAGGGGAGAGACCCAGTACTTC
TRBV6-2/TRBV6-3	.	TRBJ2-7	.	CASTRDFSYEQYF	TGTGCCAGCACCCGGGACTTCTCCTACGAGCAGTACTTC
TRBV5-1	.	TRBJ2-5	.	CASRLPEETQYF	TGCGCCAGCCGCCTTCCGGAGGAGACCCAGTACTTC
TRBV19	.	TRBJ2-7	.	CASSIGQSYEQYF	TGTGCCAGTAGTATAGGTCAGTCCTACGAGCAGTACTTC
TRBV13	TRBD1	TRBJ1-5	.	CASSLEGPGTGLNQPQHF	TGTGCCAGCAGCTTAGAGGGGCCCGGGACAGGGTTGAATCAGCCCCAGCATTTT
TRBV6-2/TRBV6-3	.	TRBJ2-1	.	CASHRQGSGGRSEQFF	TGTGCCAGCCACCGTCAGGGGTCCGGCGGGAGAAGTGAGCAGTTCTTC
TRBV4-3	TRBD2	TRBJ2-7	few	CASSQDASGSSYEQYF	TGCGCCAGCAGCCAAGATGCTAGCGGTAGCTCCTACGAGCAGTACTTC
TRBV12-3/TRBV12-4	.	TRBJ1-2	.	CASSSDGSRYGYTF	TGTGCCAGCAGTTCGGACGGATCCCGCTATGGCTACACCTTC
TRBV9	.	TRBJ2-7	.	CASSAGGRRYEQYF	TGTGCCAGCAGCGCCGGAGGCCGCCGGTACGAGCAGTACTTC